This TCR beta chain was captured in a study of blood T cell repertoires in COVID-19. As processed by the authors: By means of reference gene primer amplification, nucleated cell counts were estimated. The method was immunoSEQ multiplex PCR; TCRdb's version includes in-frame clones alone and lacks a portion of them. D and trimming come from the DNA, and the V and J calls and clone size come from that table. The sample records about 170,000 clones, roughly 86% being singletons. Sequencing used peripheral blood. The origin of this receptor is a man aged 65 to 85 with acute or convalescent COVID-19.

The CDR3 sequence is CASSYPTTGRANQPQHF. In DNA form, the CDR3 reads TGTGCCAGCAGTTACCCAACGACAGGAAGGGCGAATCAGCCCCAGCATTTT. This chain joins TRBV6-2 or TRBV6-3 and TRBJ1-5, with D possibly matching TRBD1 (6 bases). Trimming removed 2 bases from V and 4 bases from J, with 18 bases in between. The CDR3 length is 17 residues. Germline values: CDR1 MNHEY, CDR2 SVGEGT.